These T cell receptor beta chains were read from a single sample in a study of blood T cells in healthy people across ages. TCRdb ran MiXCR on the 5' RACE reads and lists one entry per CDR3 protein. The table includes about 800,000 distinct CDR3 sequences, 20% to 25% detected once. These data were likewise used in another study, on T cells of mothers and their children.

The sample comprised blood. The source of these receptors is a boy aged 5-17 years in good health. The CDR3 runs from the conserved cysteine through the conserved F or W. A D gene is named only where the DNA matches it firmly. Rows give clone size only sometimes, using once, few, many, or a class for an expanded clone.

v_gene	len	j_gene	abundance	d_gene	CDR3nt	CDR3aa
TRBV10-3	16	TRBJ2-2	.	.	TGTGCCATCAGTGCCAGGTTTGGACCGAACACCGGGGAGCTGTTTTTT	CAISARFGPNTGELFF
TRBV6-5	13	TRBJ1-4	.	TRBD1	TGTGCCAGCAGCAGGGGGTCGGGTGAAAAACTGTTTTTT	CASSRGSGEKLFF
TRBV28	15	TRBJ2-3	few	.	TGTGCCAGCAAGCAAGCCGGGCCCCCGGCTGATACGCAGTATTTT	CASKQAGPPADTQYF
TRBV6-5	14	TRBJ1-4	.	.	TGTGCCAGCAGTTACTCGGGCACTAATGAAAAACTGTTTTTT	CASSYSGTNEKLFF
TRBV5-5	13	TRBJ2-5	few	.	TGTGCCAGCAGCTTTTCAGAGAAAGAGACCCAGTACTTC	CASSFSEKETQYF
TRBV7-3	15	TRBJ2-1	.	.	TGTGCCAGCAGCTTAAGGGTAGGGGTTGGGGATGAGCAGTTCTTC	CASSLRVGVGDEQFF
TRBV3-1	12	TRBJ1-1	.	.	TGTGCCAGCAGCCAAGCGGAATCCTTGGCTTTCTTT	CASSQAESLAFF
TRBV4-1	15	TRBJ1-4	.	TRBD1	TGCGCCAGCAGCCAAGTCGGACAGGGGGGAGAAAAACTGTTTTTT	CASSQVGQGGEKLFF
TRBV4-3	15	TRBJ1-4	few	TRBD1	TGCGCCAGCAGCCATACGACAGGGGAAGATGAAAAACTGTTTTTT	CASSHTTGEDEKLFF
TRBV27	21	TRBJ2-2	.	TRBD1	TGTGCCAGCAGTTCCACCGCTTCCGGGACAGGGGGCAATTTTTACACCGGGGAGCTGTTTTTT	CASSSTASGTGGNFYTGELFF
TRBV7-8	15	TRBJ1-1	.	.	TGTGCCAGCAGCTCCTGGGACCTAATGAACACTGAAGCTTTCTTT	CASSSWDLMNTEAFF
TRBV27	13	TRBJ2-5	.	.	TGTGCCAGCAGTTTAGTGAAGGCAGAGACCCAGTACTTC	CASSLVKAETQYF
TRBV6-6	15	TRBJ2-1	few	.	TGTGCCAGCAGTTACGGGGACCCCGTGGACAATGAGCAGTTCTTC	CASSYGDPVDNEQFF
TRBV6-2/TRBV6-3	12	TRBJ2-7	few	.	TGTGCCAGCGCGGTCTTCTCCTACGAGCAGTACTTC	CASAVFSYEQYF
TRBV6-2/TRBV6-3	15	TRBJ2-4	few	TRBD2	TGTGCCAGCAGTTCCGCCGGGACTAGGGCGGACATTCAGTACTTC	CASSSAGTRADIQYF
TRBV29-1	14	TRBJ2-7	.	TRBD2	TGCAGCGTTGATTCGGCGGGAGAATCCTACGAGCAGTACTTC	CSVDSAGESYEQYF
TRBV6-5	14	TRBJ2-7	few	.	TGTGCCAGCAGTGCCTTCGGACCTACCTACGAGCAGTACTTC	CASSAFGPTYEQYF